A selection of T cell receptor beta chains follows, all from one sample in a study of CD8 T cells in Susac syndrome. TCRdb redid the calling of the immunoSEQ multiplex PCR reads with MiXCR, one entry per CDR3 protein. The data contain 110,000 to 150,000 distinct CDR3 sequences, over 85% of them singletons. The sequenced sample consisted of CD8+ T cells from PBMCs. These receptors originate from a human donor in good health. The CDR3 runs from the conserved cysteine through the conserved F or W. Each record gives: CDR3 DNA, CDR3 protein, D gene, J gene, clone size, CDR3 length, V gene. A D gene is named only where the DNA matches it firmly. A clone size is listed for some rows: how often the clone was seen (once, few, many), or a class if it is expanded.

DNA: TGTGCCAGCAGTGAGACCGGAGCTGGGGAAAAACTGTTTTTT
CDR3: CASSETGAGEKLFF
D: -
J: TRBJ1-4
size: -
length: 14
V: TRBV6-5

DNA: TGTGCCAGCAGACAAAATACGCTCAGAAACACTGAAGCTTTCTTT
CDR3: CASRQNTLRNTEAFF
D: -
J: TRBJ1-1
size: -
length: 15
V: TRBV11-2

DNA: TGTGCCAGCAGCGTCCCTGGGACAGGGGTCTACGAGCAGTACTTC
CDR3: CASSVPGTGVYEQYF
D: TRBD1
J: TRBJ2-7
size: -
length: 15
V: TRBV7-8

DNA: TGTGCCAGCAGCTCCCGGGCTAGCGGGAGGTTCTACGAGCAGTACTTC
CDR3: CASSSRASGRFYEQYF
D: TRBD2
J: TRBJ2-7
size: -
length: 16
V: TRBV11-2

DNA: TGCAGTGCTAGTCCCCTGGGGGGGTGGAATGAAAAACTGTTTTTT
CDR3: CSASPLGGWNEKLFF
D: -
J: TRBJ1-4
size: -
length: 15
V: TRBV20-1

DNA: TGTGCCAGCTCACCACCGTTGGATACGCAGTATTTT
CDR3: CASSPPLDTQYF
D: -
J: TRBJ2-3
size: -
length: 12
V: TRBV18

DNA: TGTGCCAGCAGTTTAGCAGCGGGACTAGGGGTAAATGAGCAGTTCTTC
CDR3: CASSLAAGLGVNEQFF
D: TRBD2
J: TRBJ2-1
size: -
length: 16
V: TRBV27

DNA: TGCGCCAGCAGCCCTCATGGGGGGGTCTCCTACAATGAGCAGTTCTTC
CDR3: CASSPHGGVSYNEQFF
D: TRBD2
J: TRBJ2-1
size: -
length: 16
V: TRBV5-1

DNA: TGTGCCAGCAGTTACGGACAGGGTTCTTTTTACGAGCAGTACTTC
CDR3: CASSYGQGSFYEQYF
D: TRBD1
J: TRBJ2-7
size: -
length: 15
V: TRBV6-5

DNA: TGTGCCAGCAGCTCCGGACTAGCGCCCGGGGAGCTGTTTTTT
CDR3: CASSSGLAPGELFF
D: TRBD2
J: TRBJ2-2
size: -
length: 14
V: TRBV7-9

DNA: TGTGCCAGCAGCCCTGCTAGCGGGACGCCCGAGCAGTACTTC
CDR3: CASSPASGTPEQYF
D: TRBD2
J: TRBJ2-7
size: once
length: 14
V: TRBV12-3/TRBV12-4

DNA: TGTGCCAGCAGCGCCCCCGGTGGGCGGCGATACAATGAGCAGTTCTTC
CDR3: CASSAPGGRRYNEQFF
D: -
J: TRBJ2-1
size: -
length: 16
V: TRBV9

DNA: TGTGCCAGCAGCCCAGGGACTCCCCACGAGCAGTACTTC
CDR3: CASSPGTPHEQYF
D: -
J: TRBJ2-7
size: -
length: 13
V: TRBV7-9

DNA: TGTGCCACCGCATTTTGGGCTAGCGGATACGAGCAGTACTTC
CDR3: CATAFWASGYEQYF
D: TRBD2
J: TRBJ2-7
size: few
length: 14
V: TRBV6-2/TRBV6-3

DNA: TGCAGCGTTGACGGGAGTAGCAATGAGCAGTTCTTC
CDR3: CSVDGSSNEQFF
D: -
J: TRBJ2-1
size: once
length: 12
V: TRBV29-1

DNA: TGCAGTGCTAGAGATACGGGGCGGGATCAAGACTACGAGCAGTACTTC
CDR3: CSARDTGRDQDYEQYF
D: -
J: TRBJ2-7
size: -
length: 16
V: TRBV20-1

DNA: TGTGCCAGCAGTTTAGGACAGGGTCGTCAGCCCCAGCATTTT
CDR3: CASSLGQGRQPQHF
D: TRBD1
J: TRBJ1-5
size: once
length: 14
V: TRBV27

DNA: TGCAGCGTTTGGCAGCACTCTGGGGCCAACGTCCTGACTTTC
CDR3: CSVWQHSGANVLTF
D: -
J: TRBJ2-6
size: -
length: 14
V: TRBV29-1

DNA: TGTGCCAGCAGCACCGGGACTAGCGGGAGGAGCGAGCAGTACTTC
CDR3: CASSTGTSGRSEQYF
D: TRBD2
J: TRBJ2-7
size: -
length: 15
V: TRBV6-2/TRBV6-3

DNA: TGTGCCTGTTGTTCGCCCAACTATGGCTACACCTTC
CDR3: CACCSPNYGYTF
D: -
J: TRBJ1-2
size: -
length: 12
V: TRBV12-3/TRBV12-4

DNA: TGTGCCAGCACCCTGAGGGACAGGGGGAGACGTCAGCCCCAGCATTTT
CDR3: CASTLRDRGRRQPQHF
D: TRBD1
J: TRBJ1-5
size: -
length: 16
V: TRBV6-6

DNA: TGTGCCAGCAGTAAACGACTAGCGGGAGTTCGCGAGCAGTACTTC
CDR3: CASSKRLAGVREQYF
D: TRBD2
J: TRBJ2-7
size: -
length: 15
V: TRBV27

DNA: TGTGCCAGCAGTTCCGGACAGGGGGTAGAAGGCTACACCTTC
CDR3: CASSSGQGVEGYTF
D: TRBD1
J: TRBJ1-2
size: -
length: 14
V: TRBV12-3/TRBV12-4

DNA: TGTGCCAGTAGTCCAGCGGGAGACCTCTCCTACGAGCAGTACTTC
CDR3: CASSPAGDLSYEQYF
D: TRBD2
J: TRBJ2-7
size: -
length: 15
V: TRBV19

DNA: TGTGCCAGCCATGGGACGGAGTCCGTTCGCTACACCTTC
CDR3: CASHGTESVRYTF
D: -
J: TRBJ1-2
size: -
length: 13
V: TRBV27

DNA: TGTGCCAGCAGTTTATCAGGGGGCTTCTACAATGAGCAGTTCTTC
CDR3: CASSLSGGFYNEQFF
D: TRBD1
J: TRBJ2-1
size: once
length: 15
V: TRBV27

DNA: TGCACCTACATTACGGGCGAAAGCTCCTACAATGAGCAGTTCTTC
CDR3: CTYITGESSYNEQFF
D: -
J: TRBJ2-1
size: -
length: 15
V: TRBV29-1

DNA: TGTGCCAGCAGTTTCCGCGGAACCTCTAACTATGGCTACACCTTC
CDR3: CASSFRGTSNYGYTF
D: -
J: TRBJ1-2
size: -
length: 15
V: TRBV27

DNA: TGTGCCAGCAGCGAAGGACAGGGGTCACCCCGCTACACCTTC
CDR3: CASSEGQGSPRYTF
D: TRBD1
J: TRBJ1-2
size: -
length: 14
V: TRBV14

DNA: TGCAGCGTTGAAGATGGGCGGACAGGGGGCTACGAGCAGTACTTC
CDR3: CSVEDGRTGGYEQYF
D: TRBD1
J: TRBJ2-7
size: -
length: 15
V: TRBV29-1

DNA: TGTGCCAGCCATCCGGTGCCCAACCACGAGCAGTACTTC
CDR3: CASHPVPNHEQYF
D: -
J: TRBJ2-7
size: -
length: 13
V: TRBV2

DNA: TGTGCCAGTAGTGCAGGGTACAATGAGCAGTTCTTC
CDR3: CASSAGYNEQFF
D: -
J: TRBJ2-1
size: -
length: 12
V: TRBV19